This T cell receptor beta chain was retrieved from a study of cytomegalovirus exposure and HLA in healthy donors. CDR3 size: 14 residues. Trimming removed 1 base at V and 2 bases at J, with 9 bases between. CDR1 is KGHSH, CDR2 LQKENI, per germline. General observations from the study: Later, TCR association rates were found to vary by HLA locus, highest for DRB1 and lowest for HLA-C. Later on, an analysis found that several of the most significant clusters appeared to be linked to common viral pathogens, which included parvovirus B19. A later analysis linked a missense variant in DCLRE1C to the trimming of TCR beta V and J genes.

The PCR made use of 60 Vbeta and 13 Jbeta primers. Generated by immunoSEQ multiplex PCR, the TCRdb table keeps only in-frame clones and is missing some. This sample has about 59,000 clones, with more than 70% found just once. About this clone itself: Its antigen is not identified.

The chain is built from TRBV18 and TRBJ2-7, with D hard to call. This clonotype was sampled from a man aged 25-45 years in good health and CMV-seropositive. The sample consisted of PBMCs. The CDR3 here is CASSPQSGTYEQYF. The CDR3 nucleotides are TGTGCCAGCTCACCACAGTCGGGTACCTACGAGCAGTACTTC.